This T cell receptor beta chain came from a study of shared clonotypes between healthy human individuals. Evenly divided among several immunoSEQ plates was the genomic DNA of each subset. Generated by immunoSEQ multiplex PCR, the TCRdb table keeps only in-frame clones and is missing some. The data contain roughly 2 million clones, around 95% of them singletons. Within Nashville, Tennessee resided all donors, each a Caucasian adult. Germline values: CDR1 MNHEY, CDR2 SMNVEV (reference sequence). V lost 2 bases to trimming and J lost 1 base, with 8 bases between them. This CDR3 is 14 amino acids long. This receptor was identified in a man between 18 and 29 years old in good health. Sample: naive CD4+ T cells sorted from blood. Subset given: CD45RA+ positively selected. V usage is TRBV27 and J usage is TRBJ1-1, with D possibly matching TRBD1 (5 bases). In nucleotides, the CDR3 is TGTGCCAGCAGTTTAGTAACAGGGAACACTGAAGCTTTCTTT. It translates to CASSLVTGNTEAFF.